The entry below gives a single TCR beta chain sequence along with its context. No cognate antigen has been identified for it. Nothing much larger sits one base from this clone, and base qualities are not available. V is cut by 1 base and J by 11 bases, and the space between the germline ends is 18 bases. The CDR3 covers 15 residues, taking in both the cysteine and the phenylalanine. The retained sequence is limited to the CDR3, 45 bases, with the frame set at the first base. Looking up the germline V gene (reference sequence) yields CDR1 LGHDT and CDR2 YNNKEL. The CDR3 regions of human TCRbeta chains were analyzed by immunosequencing. In the authors' own workflow: TCRs in the repertoires were matched against a reference library of SARS-CoV-2-specific TCRs that had been generated with the MIRA antigen-specificity platform. Breadth was defined as the fraction of unique TCRs that were SARS-CoV-2-associated. Depth was defined as the fraction of total T cells that were SARS-CoV-2-associated. Using the MIRA data, each spike-specific TCR was mapped to the spike region that the TCR reacts to and placed in a CD4 or CD8 class. Log10-transformed breadth and depth values were compared by one-way ANOVA with Sidak's multiple comparisons tests. TCRdb took this table from immuneACCESS and kept in-frame rearrangements with V and J called. Such tables lack part of the clones; where checked against another copy, unresolved V genes explain under half of the gap, and the rest is unexplained. The DNA gave D and trimming, while V, J and clone size come from that table. A total of some 180,000 clones appear in this sample, roughly 92% of them only once. Around 1.5% of the sample goes to the ten largest clones.

Reading the label with the study, this specimen's time point is: baseline before first vaccination. Vaccinee samples were obtained from the UK trials COV001 and COV002, which included a single-blind randomized controlled phase 2/3 trial of AZD1222 (ChAdOx1 nCoV-19) in healthy adults. For TCRbeta chain sequencing, PBMC samples were collected from trial participants at day 0 and at day 28 after the second dose. This entry is derived from a study of T cell responses to AZD1222 COVID-19 vaccine (dated by TCRdb to the early 2020s). Background for the entire study: Because spike-specific TCR depth and breadth did not differ between the two schedules, AZD1222 recipients who got a second dose at roughly 4 weeks were pooled with those who got a second dose at roughly 12 weeks. TCR sequencing was performed for roughly 240 trial participants, of whom approximately 200 were given two doses of AZD1222 and around 26 were given two doses of MenACWY control vaccine. Trial participants were enrolled by age into subgroups of 18-55, 56-69 and 70-plus years, and 148, 28 and 57 TCR-sequenced participants, respectively, were included in these subgroups. General conclusions and limits of the study: Reportedly, close to half of the unique spike-specific TCRs recognized epitopes lying outside the regions that are mutated in the B.1.351 and B.1.1.7 variants. The vaccine-associated CD4 TCRs covered the entire spike protein, and the dominant responses fell in regions 160-218 and 743-854. Participants were mostly white British, with more females than males. The authors suggested clonal diversity may have been underestimated. The 56-69-year group was small, and its depth increase did not reach significance, likely because of low power. Spike-specific TCR breadth and depth rose significantly after two AZD1222 doses compared with day 0 and with MenACWY recipients. Conclusions about previously exposed vaccinees were limited because only a handful of AZD1222 recipients were SARS-CoV-2 seropositive at baseline. No day 14 peak-response samples were available, so repertoires were characterized only after the peak T cell response.

This TCR was sampled from an adult in good health. The rearranged segments are TRBV3-1 (or the pseudogene TRBV3-2) and TRBJ1-5; a confident D gene designation cannot be given. The material was peripheral blood, obtained on day 0 of AZD1222 vaccination. The nucleotide sequence is given as TGTGCCAGCAGCCAAGGACTCGGGGTTTACGAAGCCCAGCATTTT. Protein translation: CASSQGLGVYEAQHF.